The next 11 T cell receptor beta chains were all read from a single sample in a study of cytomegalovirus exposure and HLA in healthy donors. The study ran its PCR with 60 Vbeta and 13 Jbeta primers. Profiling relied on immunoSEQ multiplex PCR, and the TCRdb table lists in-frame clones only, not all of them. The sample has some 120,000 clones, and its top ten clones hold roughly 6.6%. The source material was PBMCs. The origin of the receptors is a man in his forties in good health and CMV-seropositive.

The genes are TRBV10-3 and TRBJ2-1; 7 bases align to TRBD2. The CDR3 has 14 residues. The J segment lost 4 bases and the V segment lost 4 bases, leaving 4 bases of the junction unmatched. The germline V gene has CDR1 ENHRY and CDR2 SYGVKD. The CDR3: CAISGASGYNEQFF. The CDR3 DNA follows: TGTGCCATCAGTGGGGCTAGCGGATACAATGAGCAGTTCTTC.

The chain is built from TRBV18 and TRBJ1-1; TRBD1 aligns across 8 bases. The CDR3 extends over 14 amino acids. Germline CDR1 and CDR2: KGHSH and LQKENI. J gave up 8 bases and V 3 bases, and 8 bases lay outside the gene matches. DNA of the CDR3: TGTGCCAGCTCACCCAAGACAGGGGAGGGAGAAGCTTTCTTT. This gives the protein CASSPKTGEGEAFF.

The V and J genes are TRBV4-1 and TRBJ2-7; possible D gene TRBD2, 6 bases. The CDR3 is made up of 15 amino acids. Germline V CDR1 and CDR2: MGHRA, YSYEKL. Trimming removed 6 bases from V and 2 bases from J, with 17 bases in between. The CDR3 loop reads CASRMDYSITYEQYF. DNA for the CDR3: TGCGCCAGCAGGATGGACTACTCAATTACCTACGAGCAGTACTTC.

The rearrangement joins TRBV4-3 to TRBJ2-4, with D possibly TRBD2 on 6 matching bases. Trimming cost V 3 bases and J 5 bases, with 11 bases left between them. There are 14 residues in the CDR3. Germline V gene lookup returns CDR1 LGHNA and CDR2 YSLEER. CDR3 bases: TGCGCCAGCAGCCATACTAGCACGGAAAACATTCAGTACTTC. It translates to CASSHTSTENIQYF.

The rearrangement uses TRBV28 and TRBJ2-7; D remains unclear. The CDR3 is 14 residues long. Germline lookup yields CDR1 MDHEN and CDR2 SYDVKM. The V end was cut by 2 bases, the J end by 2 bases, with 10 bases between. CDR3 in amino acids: CASSLVQRPYEQYF. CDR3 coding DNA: TGTGCCAGCAGTTTAGTCCAGAGGCCCTACGAGCAGTACTTC.

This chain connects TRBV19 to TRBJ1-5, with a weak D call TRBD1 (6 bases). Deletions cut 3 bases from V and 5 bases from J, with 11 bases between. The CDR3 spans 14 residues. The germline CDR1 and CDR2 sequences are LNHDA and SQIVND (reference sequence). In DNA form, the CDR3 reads TGTGCCAGTAGTATGTCGGCAGGGGATCAGCCCCAGCATTTT. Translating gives CASSMSAGDQPQHF.

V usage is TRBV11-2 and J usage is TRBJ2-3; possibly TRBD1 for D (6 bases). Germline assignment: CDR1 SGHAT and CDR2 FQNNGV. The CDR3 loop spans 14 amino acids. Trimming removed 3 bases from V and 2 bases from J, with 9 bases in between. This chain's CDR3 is CASSLGAHTDTQYF. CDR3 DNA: TGTGCCAGCAGCTTGGGGGCCCACACAGATACGCAGTATTTT.

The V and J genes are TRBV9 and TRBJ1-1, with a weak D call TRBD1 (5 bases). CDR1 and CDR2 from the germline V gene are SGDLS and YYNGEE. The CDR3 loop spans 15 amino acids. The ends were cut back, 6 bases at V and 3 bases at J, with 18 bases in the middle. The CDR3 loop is CASNPVGARDTEAFF. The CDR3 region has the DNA TGTGCCAGCAACCCCGTTGGGGCCCGGGACACTGAAGCTTTCTTT.

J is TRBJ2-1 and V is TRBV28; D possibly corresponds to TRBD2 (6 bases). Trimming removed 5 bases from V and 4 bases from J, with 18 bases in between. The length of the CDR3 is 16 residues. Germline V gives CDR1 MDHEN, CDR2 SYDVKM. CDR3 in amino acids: CASSEAGQPIYNEQFF. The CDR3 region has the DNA TGTGCCAGCAGTGAGGCGGGGCAACCTATATACAATGAGCAGTTCTTC.

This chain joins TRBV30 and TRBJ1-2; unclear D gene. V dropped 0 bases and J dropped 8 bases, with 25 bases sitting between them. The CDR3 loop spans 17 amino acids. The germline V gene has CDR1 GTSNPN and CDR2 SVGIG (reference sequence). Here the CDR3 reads CAWSVPRIRTFSRGYTF. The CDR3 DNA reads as TGTGCCTGGAGTGTACCGCGTATCCGGACTTTTTCAAGGGGCTACACCTTC.

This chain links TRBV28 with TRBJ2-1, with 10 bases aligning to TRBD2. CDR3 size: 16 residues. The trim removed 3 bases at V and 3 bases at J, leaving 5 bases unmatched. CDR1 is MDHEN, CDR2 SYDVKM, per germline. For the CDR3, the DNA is TGTGCCAGCAGTTTCCCTAGCGGGAGAGGCTACAATGAGCAGTTCTTC. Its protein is CASSFPSGRGYNEQFF. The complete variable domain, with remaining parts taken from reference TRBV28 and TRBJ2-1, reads DVKVTQSSRYLVKRTGEKVFLECVQDMDHENMFWYRQDPGLGLRLIYFSYDVKMKEKGDIPEGYSVSREKKERFSLILESASTNQTSMYLCASSFPSGRGYNEQFFGPGTRLTVL.